The 24 T cell receptor beta chains presented below share a single source sample, sequenced in a study of Graves' ophthalmopathy and Graves' hyperthyroidism. RNA served as the template for amplifying TCR beta CDR3 regions. The first round was an RT-PCR with HTBI primers, and the second round was a multiplex PCR. TCRdb analysed the multiplex PCR reads with MiXCR anew, one entry per CDR3 protein. The top ten clones hold roughly 3.5% of a sample with around 600,000 distinct CDR3 sequences, roughly 41% of them seen once. The sequencing sample was made of peripheral blood. The receptors originated from an adult man with Graves' ophthalmopathy.

With regard to this clonotype: The germline gene is not matched at one end of the junction; a read error may be the cause. This chain's CDR3 is CASRLGPGFAFF. The CDR3 nucleotides read TGTGCCAGCAGATTAGGGCCGGGGTTCGCTTTCTTT. The V and J genes are TRBV12-3 or TRBV12-4 and TRBJ1-1; D is ambiguous. The CDR3 contains 12 residues.

There are many counts of this clonotype. This chain uses TRBV12-3 or TRBV12-4 with TRBJ2-2; a possible D gene is TRBD2 (5 bases). The germline V and J ends were trimmed by 6 bases and 4 bases, with 12 bases remaining between them. There are 14 residues in the CDR3. CDR3 loop: CASSLLGGTGELFF. The CDR3 DNA sequence: TGTGCCAGCAGCCTACTAGGCGGCACCGGGGAGCTGTTTTTT.

This clonotype has ten or more counts. V usage is TRBV24-1 and J usage is TRBJ2-5; the match to TRBD1 covers 7 bases. Unmatched junction bases numbered 8, after V lost 7 bases and J lost 1 base. Germline V gives CDR1 KGHDR, CDR2 SFDVKD. The CDR3 runs to 15 residues. The CDR3 coding sequence is TGTGCCACCAGACCAATCACAGGGGCCCAAGAGACCCAGTACTTC. Protein product: CATRPITGAQETQYF.

The table lists this clonotype with a few counts. The chain employs TRBV20-1 and TRBJ2-7; 8 bases line up with TRBD2. Germline V gene sequence: CDR1 DFQATT, CDR2 SNEGSKA (reference sequence). The CDR3 covers 15 residues. V shed 7 bases and J 2 bases; nucleotides not matched to a gene: 13. The CDR3 here is CSGRRREGRPYEQYF. CDR3 nucleotide sequence: TGCAGTGGGAGGCGACGGGAGGGCCGCCCCTACGAGCAGTACTTC.

This clonotype has only a few counts. This rearrangement joins TRBV14 to TRBJ1-2, with unresolved D. There are 17 residues in the CDR3. Germline V lookup: CDR1 SGHDN, CDR2 FVKESK. V was trimmed by 8 bases and J by 4 bases, leaving 26 bases between them. The CDR3 region is CASSPSLSDEAVYGYTF. The CDR3 DNA sequence: TGTGCCAGCTCACCAAGCCTCTCGGACGAGGCGGTCTATGGCTACACCTTC.

At least ten counts were recorded for this clonotype. The chain couples TRBV24-1 to TRBJ2-7, with 7 bases identical to TRBD1. The germline V gene encodes CDR1 KGHDR and CDR2 SFDVKD. J was trimmed by 2 bases and V by 12 bases; bases with no gene match: 3. This CDR3 comprises 11 residues. CDR3 bases: TGTGCCGCCGGGACAGCCTACGAGCAGTACTTC. As protein: CAAGTAYEQYF.

The rearrangement joins TRBV29-1 to TRBJ1-1; TRBD1 agrees at 9 bases. Germline CDR1 is SQVTM and CDR2 is ANQGSEA. The junction had 17 bases not matched to a gene; V was cut back by 1 base and J by 5 bases. The CDR3 spans 18 residues. CDR3 loop: CSVEGGRTGAAGETEAFF. The CDR3 DNA reads as TGCAGCGTTGAAGGTGGGAGGACAGGGGCGGCCGGGGAGACTGAAGCTTTCTTT.

The V and J genes are TRBV6-4 and TRBJ2-7; possibly TRBD1 for D (6 bases). The V end was cut by 9 bases, the J end by 12 bases, with 18 bases between. The length of the CDR3 is 11 residues. Germline V gene sequence: CDR1 MRHNA, CDR2 SNTAGT. The CDR3: CARDSQNRRYF. For the CDR3, the DNA is TGTGCCAGGGACAGCCAGAATAGGAGGTACTTC.

This clonotype was seen at least ten times. The chain joins TRBV7-2 to TRBJ2-7; 13 bases line up with TRBD2. CDR3 length: 15 residues. V was clipped by 6 bases and J by 2 bases; unmatched bases: 4. CDR1 and CDR2 (germline): SGHTA, FQGNSA. CDR3 nucleotides: TGTGCCAGCAGTTTGACTAGCGGGGGGACCTACGAGCAGTACTTC. Translation gives CASSLTSGGTYEQYF.

Concerning this clonotype itself: A much larger clone differs by one base, so this may be a read error. This chain links TRBV20-1 with TRBJ2-6, with a weak D call TRBD1 (5 bases). The germline CDR1 and CDR2 sequences are DFQATT and SNEGSKA (reference sequence). This CDR3 has 12 residues. The CDR3 bases are TGCAGTGCCGGCTCTGGGGCCAACGCCCTGACTTTC. Its protein is CSAGSGANALTF.

This clonotype was seen at least ten times. The chain links TRBV20-1 to TRBJ1-5; D gene uncertain. Germline loops: CDR1 DFQATT, CDR2 SNEGSKA (reference sequence). V was shortened by 0 bases and J by 0 bases, with 9 bases between the two germline ends. The CDR3 is 15 residues long. CDR3 sequence reads: CSARDWRDSNQPQHF. In DNA form, the CDR3 reads TGCAGTGCTAGAGATTGGCGAGATAGCAATCAGCCCCAGCATTTT.

Of note for this clonotype: A junction end diverges from the germline sequence, so it may reflect a read error. The V call is TRBV5-1, the J call TRBJ2-2; no firm D call. The CDR3 is made up of 14 amino acids. Germline V gives CDR1 SGHRS, CDR2 YFSETQ. CDR3: CASSSLENTGELFF. The CDR3, as DNA: TGTGCCAGCAGTTCCCTGGAGAACACCGGGGAGCTGTTTTTT.

This clonotype was detected ten times or more. J is TRBJ1-2 and V is TRBV9; D not resolved. In germline, CDR1 is SGDLS, CDR2 YYNGEE. Trimming took off 0 bases at V and 4 bases at J, with 10 bases between the two ends. This CDR3 is 14 amino acids long. The CDR3 nucleotides are TGTGCCAGCAGCGTAGGGATAGCAACCTATGGCTACACCTTC. The encoded protein is CASSVGIATYGYTF. Using reference TRBV9 and TRBJ1-2 for the parts outside the CDR3, the full variable domain is DSGVTQTPKHLITATGQRVTLRCSPRSGDLSVYWYQQSLDQGLQFLIQYYNGEERAKGNILERFSAQQFPDLHSELNLSSLELGDSALYFCASSVGIATYGYTFGSGTRLTVV.

The genes are TRBV25-1 and TRBJ1-3, with no clear D. The germline CDR1 and CDR2 sequences are MGHDK and SYGVNS. The CDR3 consists of 13 residues. The V and J ends lost 4 bases and 0 bases respectively, with 4 bases between them. The DNA of the CDR3 is TGTGCCAGCAGTGTGGACTCTGGAAACACCATATATTTT. Translating it yields CASSVDSGNTIYF.

Notes on this clonotype: A single base separates this from a much larger clone, so it may be a read error. The CDR3 ends on some other residue instead of the conserved phenylalanine or tryptophan, so this is likely a read error. The chain carries TRBV20-1 and TRBJ1-6; possibly TRBD1 for D (6 bases). This CDR3 is 15 amino acids long. In germline, CDR1 is DFQATT, CDR2 SNEGSKA (reference sequence). V lost 4 bases and J lost 6, with 16 bases in between. The CDR3 loop reads CSATGGGASNSPLHS. The CDR3 bases are TGCAGTGCTACTGGGGGGGGGGCAAGTAATTCACCCCTCCACTCT.

This clonotype was recorded at least ten times. This chain connects TRBV7-6 to TRBJ2-5, with D unclear. Per the germline V gene, CDR1 is SGHVS and CDR2 is FNYEAQ. The V end lost 5 bases, the J end lost 13 bases, and 17 bases lay between the germline ends. This CDR3 has 12 amino acids. The CDR3 loop reads CASSDTLLDTYF. CDR3 nucleotides: TGTGCCAGCAGCGATACTTTATTGGATACGTACTTC.

The chain is built from TRBV19 and TRBJ1-5; D is undetermined. The CDR3 has 13 residues. CDR1 LNHDA and CDR2 SQIVND come from the germline V gene (reference sequence). The V gene lost 5 bases and the J gene lost 7 bases, with 12 bases spanning the gap. The CDR3 loop is CASSAGGEQPQHF. The CDR3 DNA sequence: TGTGCCAGTAGTGCCGGTGGGGAGCAGCCCCAGCATTTT.

This clonotype was seen a handful of times. The J gene is TRBJ1-1, the V gene TRBV6-6; D is perhaps TRBD1 (6 bases). V was pared by 7 bases and J by 4 bases, with 13 bases between. CDR1 MNHNY and CDR2 SVGAGI come from the germline V gene (reference sequence). The CDR3 covers 13 residues. DNA for the CDR3: TGTGCCAGCATTATACAGGGAGCCACTGAAGCTTTCTTT. Translation: CASIIQGATEAFF.

The chain recombines TRBV7-6 with TRBJ2-5; TRBD2 is a possible D gene (5 bases). This CDR3 has 16 residues. Trimming removed 1 base from V and 5 bases from J, with 17 bases in between. The germline V gene has CDR1 SGHVS and CDR2 FNYEAQ. CDR3 sequence (DNA): TGTGCCAGCAGCTTAGTCAGTTTTGGGAGCGCGGAGACCCAGTACTTC. This codes for CASSLVSFGSAETQYF. Full variable domain (rest looked up from reference TRBV7-6 and TRBJ2-5): GAGVSQSPRYKVTKRGQDVALRCDPISGHVSLYWYRQALGQGPEFLTYFNYEAQQDKSGLPNDRFSAERPEGSISTLTIQRTEQRDSAMYRCASSLVSFGSAETQYFGPGTRLLVL.

This clonotype turned up a few times. This chain uses TRBV10-3 with TRBJ2-7; 9 bases are shared with TRBD2. Looked up from germline, CDR1 is ENHRY and CDR2 is SYGVKD. V trimming: 10 bases; J trimming: 7 bases; junction bases outside the gene matches: 11. This CDR3 has 13 residues. The CDR3 DNA reads as TGTGCCAGCAGCGAGGGGGCGGGGGGGGAGCAGTACTTC. This gives the protein CASSEGAGGEQYF.

The chain couples TRBV2 to TRBJ1-2; 9 bases align to TRBD1. This CDR3 has 12 amino acids. Trimming cost V 3 bases and J 8 bases; bases outside gene matches: 1. CDR1 SNHLY and CDR2 FYNNEI come from the germline V gene. The chain's CDR3 is CASSEDRGGYTF. In DNA form, the CDR3 reads TGTGCCAGCAGTGAGGACAGGGGAGGCTACACCTTC.

This clonotype was seen a handful of times. The rearrangement uses TRBV29-1 and TRBJ2-7, with a weak D call TRBD2 (6 bases). The germline V gene encodes CDR1 SQVTM and CDR2 ANQGSEA. The CDR3 extends over 12 amino acids. Trimming left V 8 bases short and J 2 bases short, with 13 bases between. CDR3 sequence (DNA): TGCAGCTTTTCCGGGGGTACCTACGAGCAGTACTTC. Translated, it gives CSFSGGTYEQYF.

The V and J genes are TRBV20-1 and TRBJ2-2, with 7 bases lining up with TRBD2. The length of the CDR3 is 16 residues. Trimming at V came to 3 bases and at J to 4 bases, leaving 11 bases not matched to a gene. Germline CDR1 reads DFQATT; CDR2 reads SNEGSKA (reference sequence). The CDR3 DNA follows: TGCAGTGCTAGGTACCTGGCGGGGGTCGGCACCGGGGAGCTGTTTTTT. Protein: CSARYLAGVGTGELFF.

Comment on this clonotype: A clone one base away is much larger, so this may be a read error. This chain uses TRBV12-5 with TRBJ1-5, with D possibly matching TRBD1 (6 bases). This CDR3 is built from 15 residues. The V gene's germline CDR1 is LGHNT and CDR2 FRNRAP. The CDR3 DNA sequence: TGTGCCAGCAGTACTCTCAGGGGCGTTGAACAGCCCCAGCATTTT. Its translation is CASSTLRGVEQPQHF.